The sequence of this T cell receptor (beta chain) was determined in a study of T-cell reconstitution after alpha-beta-depleted transplantation in children. During its preparation, the TCRbeta library received unique molecular identifiers. TCRdb recomputed calls from the PCR reads with MiXCR, one row per CDR3 protein. The sample comprises roughly 200,000 distinct CDR3 sequences, approximately 7% of which are singletons, and about 5.5% rests with the top ten. CDR1 is SGHRS and CDR2 is YFSETQ in the germline V gene. The CDR3 loop spans 17 amino acids. V was clipped by 0 bases and J by 3 bases, with 16 bases between them. This clonotype occurred many times.

The V gene is TRBV5-1, the J gene TRBJ2-1; perhaps TRBD2 as D (5 bases). The TCR was taken from a boy between 2 and 15 years old with acute lymphoblastic leukemia, due to receive a stem cell transplant. This material consisted of PBMCs, taken before TCRalphabeta/CD19-depleted stem cell transplant. DNA for the CDR3: TGCGCCAGCAGCTTGGCCCCGGGCCCTGAGGGCTACAATGAGCAGTTCTTC. Protein: CASSLAPGPEGYNEQFF.